This T cell receptor beta chain was found in a study of regulatory T cells in long-lasting Graves disease. Whole-study results and caveats: New patients shared fewer public clonotypes (about 970) than persistent patients did (approximately 3,000). Accuracy was perhaps lowered by the small sample size.

Indicated time point: persistent/refractory GD, antithyroid drugs over 5 years with positive TRAb. PBMC RNA served as the TCR library source. The ends were cut back, 1 base at V and 10 bases at J, with 7 bases in the middle. Germline loops: CDR1 MGHRA, CDR2 YSYEKL. CDR3 length: 11 amino acids. Combining iRepertoire HTBI primers with Arm-PCR of CDR3 regions, the authors built TCR beta libraries. TCRdb processed the multiplex PCR reads anew with MiXCR; each CDR3 protein has one entry. This repertoire shows some 470,000 distinct CDR3 sequences, roughly 21% found once; its top ten account for over 6%. Worth noting for this clonotype: Its antigen is not known.

This rearrangement joins TRBV4-1 to TRBJ1-2; no reliable D call. The TCR sequence derives from a female donor with Graves disease. Sequencing used peripheral blood mononuclear cells (PBMCs), obtained when the disease was refractory, from a patient treated with antithyroid drugs. CDR3 sequence (DNA): TGCGCCAGCAGCCAAGGGGTTAACTACACCTTC. Translated, it gives CASSQGVNYTF.